This TCR beta chain came from a study of technical replicates of blood from a handful of donors. TCRdb's table, derived via immunoSEQ multiplex PCR, lists solely in-frame clones and lacks some. Of 85,000 to 100,000 clones in the sample, nearly 97% were seen once. The CDR3 length is 14 residues. CDR1 is SGHRS and CDR2 is YFSETQ in the germline V gene. Trimming left V 7 bases short and J 2 bases short, with 13 bases between. This chain joins TRBV5-1 and TRBJ1-3; D ambiguous. Sequencing was performed on T cells isolated from PBMCs. This receptor was obtained from a human donor in good health. DNA of the CDR3: TGCGCCAGCCGGTCCGAGCCAACTGGAAACACCATATATTTT. Translating gives CASRSEPTGNTIYF. The entire variable domain, with the rest obtained from reference TRBV5-1 and TRBJ1-3, is as follows: KAGVTQTPRYLIKTRGQQVTLSCSPISGHRSVSWYQQTPGQGLQFLFEYFSETQRNKGNFPGRFSGRQFSNSRSEMNVSTLELGDSALYLCASRSEPTGNTIYFGEGSWLTVV.